This TCR beta chain comes out of a study of cytomegalovirus exposure and HLA in healthy donors. Details on this clone: Its antigen is not known.

General study findings and limits: Some TCR beta chains (roughly 160 of them) were listed as cytomegalovirus-associated.

Vbeta (60) and Jbeta (13) primers were used in the PCR. Produced via immunoSEQ multiplex PCR; TCRdb's table is partial and in-frame only. Listed are about 160,000 clones; roughly 2% falls within the top ten. J lost 3 bases, V lost 4 bases, and 11 bases had no gene match. Germline V gene lookup returns CDR1 MDHEN and CDR2 SYDVKM. This CDR3 has 18 residues. The specimen sequenced was PBMCs. The clonotype comes from a man younger than 45 in good health and CMV-seronegative. The chain has TRBV28 and TRBJ2-1, with 11 bases lining up with TRBD2. The CDR3 here is CASSSPFRLAGIYNEQFF. In DNA form, the CDR3 reads TGTGCCAGCAGTTCCCCTTTTAGACTAGCGGGAATCTACAATGAGCAGTTCTTC. Based on the CDR3 plus reference TRBV28 and TRBJ2-1, the full variable domain is DVKVTQSSRYLVKRTGEKVFLECVQDMDHENMFWYRQDPGLGLRLIYFSYDVKMKEKGDIPEGYSVSREKKERFSLILESASTNQTSMYLCASSSPFRLAGIYNEQFFGPGTRLTVL.